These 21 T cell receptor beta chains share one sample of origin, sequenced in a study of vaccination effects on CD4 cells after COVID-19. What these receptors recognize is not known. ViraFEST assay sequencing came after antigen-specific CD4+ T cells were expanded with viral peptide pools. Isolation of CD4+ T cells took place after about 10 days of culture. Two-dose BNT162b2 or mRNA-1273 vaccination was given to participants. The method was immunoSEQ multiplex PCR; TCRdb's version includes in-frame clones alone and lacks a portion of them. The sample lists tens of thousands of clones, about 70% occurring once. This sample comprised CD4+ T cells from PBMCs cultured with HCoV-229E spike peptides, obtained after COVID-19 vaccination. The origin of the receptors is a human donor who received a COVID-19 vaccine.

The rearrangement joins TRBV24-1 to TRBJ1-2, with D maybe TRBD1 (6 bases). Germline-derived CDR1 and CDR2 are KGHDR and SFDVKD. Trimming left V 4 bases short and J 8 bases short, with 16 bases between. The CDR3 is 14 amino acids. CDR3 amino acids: CATSETPTGKGYTF. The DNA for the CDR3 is TGTGCCACCAGTGAGACACCTACAGGGAAAGGCTACACCTTC.

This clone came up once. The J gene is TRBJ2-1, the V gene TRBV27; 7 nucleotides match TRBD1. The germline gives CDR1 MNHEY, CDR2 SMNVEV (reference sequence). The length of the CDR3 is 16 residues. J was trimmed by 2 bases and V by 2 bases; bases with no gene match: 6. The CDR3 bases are TGTGCCAGCAGTTTAGGGACAGACCAAACCTACAATGAGCAGTTCTTC. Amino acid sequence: CASSLGTDQTYNEQFF.

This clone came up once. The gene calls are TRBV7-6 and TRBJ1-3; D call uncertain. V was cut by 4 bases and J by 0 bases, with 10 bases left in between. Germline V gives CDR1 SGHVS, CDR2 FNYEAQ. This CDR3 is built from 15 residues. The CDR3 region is CASSSRVVSGNTIYF. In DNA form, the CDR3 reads TGTGCCAGCAGCTCACGGGTGGTCTCTGGAAACACCATATATTTT. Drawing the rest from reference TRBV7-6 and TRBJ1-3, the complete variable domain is GAGVSQSPRYKVTKRGQDVALRCDPISGHVSLYWYRQALGQGPEFLTYFNYEAQQDKSGLPNDRFSAERPEGSISTLTIQRTEQRDSAMYRCASSSRVVSGNTIYFGEGSWLTVV.

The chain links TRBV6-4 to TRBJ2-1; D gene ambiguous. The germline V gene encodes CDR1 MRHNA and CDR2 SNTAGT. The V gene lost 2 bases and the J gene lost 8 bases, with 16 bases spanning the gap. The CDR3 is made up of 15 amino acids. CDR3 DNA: TGTGCCAGCAGTGACCCTCTTCTGGGCGTCGATGAGCAGTTCTTC. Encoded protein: CASSDPLLGVDEQFF.

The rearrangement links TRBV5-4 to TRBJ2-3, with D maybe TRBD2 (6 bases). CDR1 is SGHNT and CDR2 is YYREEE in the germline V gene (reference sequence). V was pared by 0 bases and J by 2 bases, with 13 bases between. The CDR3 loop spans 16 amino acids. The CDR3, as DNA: TGTGCCAGCAGCTTGGAGCCGGGAGCGGTCACAGATACGCAGTATTTT. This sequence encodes CASSLEPGAVTDTQYF.

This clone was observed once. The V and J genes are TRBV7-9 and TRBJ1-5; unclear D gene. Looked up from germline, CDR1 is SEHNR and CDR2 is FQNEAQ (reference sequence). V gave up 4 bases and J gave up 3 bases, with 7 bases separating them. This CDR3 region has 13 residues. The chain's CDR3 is CASSWWDNQPQHF. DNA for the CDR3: TGTGCCAGCAGCTGGTGGGACAATCAGCCCCAGCATTTT.

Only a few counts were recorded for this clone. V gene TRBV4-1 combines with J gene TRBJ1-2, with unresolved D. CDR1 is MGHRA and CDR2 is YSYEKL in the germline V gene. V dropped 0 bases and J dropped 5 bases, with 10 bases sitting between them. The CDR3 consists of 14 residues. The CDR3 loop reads CASSQDRTSYGYTF. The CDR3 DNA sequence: TGCGCCAGCAGCCAAGACAGAACATCATATGGCTACACCTTC.

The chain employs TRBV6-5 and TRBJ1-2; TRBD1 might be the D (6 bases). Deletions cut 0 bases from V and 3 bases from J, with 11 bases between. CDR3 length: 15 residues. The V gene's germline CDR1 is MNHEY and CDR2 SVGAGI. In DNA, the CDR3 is TGTGCCAGCAGTTACTCCTGGACAGAACACTATGGCTACACCTTC. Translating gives CASSYSWTEHYGYTF.

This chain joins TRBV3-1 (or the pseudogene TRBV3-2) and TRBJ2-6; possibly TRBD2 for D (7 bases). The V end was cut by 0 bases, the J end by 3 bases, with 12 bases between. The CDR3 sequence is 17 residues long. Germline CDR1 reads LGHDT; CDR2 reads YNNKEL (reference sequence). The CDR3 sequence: CASSQDWGGLGANVLTF. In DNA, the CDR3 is TGTGCCAGCAGCCAAGATTGGGGGGGGCTTGGGGCCAACGTCCTGACTTTC.

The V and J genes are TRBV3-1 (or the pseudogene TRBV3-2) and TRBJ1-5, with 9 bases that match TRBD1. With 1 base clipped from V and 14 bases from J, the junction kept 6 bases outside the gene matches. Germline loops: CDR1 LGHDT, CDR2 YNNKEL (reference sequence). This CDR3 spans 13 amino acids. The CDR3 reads CASSQGQGQGEHF. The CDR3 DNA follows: TGTGCCAGCAGCCAAGGTCAGGGACAGGGCGAGCATTTT.

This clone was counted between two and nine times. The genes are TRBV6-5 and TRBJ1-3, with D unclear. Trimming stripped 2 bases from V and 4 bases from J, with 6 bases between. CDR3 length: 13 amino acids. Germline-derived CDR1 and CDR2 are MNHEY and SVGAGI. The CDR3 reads CASSYASGNTIYF. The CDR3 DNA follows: TGTGCCAGCAGTTACGCGTCAGGAAACACCATATATTTT.

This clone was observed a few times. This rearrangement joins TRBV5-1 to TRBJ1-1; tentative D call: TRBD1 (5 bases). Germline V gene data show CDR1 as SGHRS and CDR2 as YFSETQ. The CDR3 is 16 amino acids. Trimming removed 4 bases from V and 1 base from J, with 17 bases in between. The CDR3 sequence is CASSPSGPRGNTEAFF. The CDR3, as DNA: TGCGCCAGCAGCCCCTCGGGGCCCCGAGGGAACACTGAAGCTTTCTTT.

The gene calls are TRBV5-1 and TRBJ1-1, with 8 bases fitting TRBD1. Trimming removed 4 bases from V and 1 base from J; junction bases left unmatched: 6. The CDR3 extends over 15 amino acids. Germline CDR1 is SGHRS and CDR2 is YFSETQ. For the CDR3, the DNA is TGCGCCAGCAGCCTCGGACAGGGACCGAACACTGAAGCTTTCTTT. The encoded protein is CASSLGQGPNTEAFF.

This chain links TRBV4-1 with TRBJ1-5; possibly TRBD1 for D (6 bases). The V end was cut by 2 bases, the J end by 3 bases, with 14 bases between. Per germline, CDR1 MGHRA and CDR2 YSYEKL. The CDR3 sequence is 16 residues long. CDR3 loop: CASSQIQGFNNQPQHF. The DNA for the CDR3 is TGCGCCAGCAGCCAAATACAGGGATTTAACAATCAGCCCCAGCATTTT.

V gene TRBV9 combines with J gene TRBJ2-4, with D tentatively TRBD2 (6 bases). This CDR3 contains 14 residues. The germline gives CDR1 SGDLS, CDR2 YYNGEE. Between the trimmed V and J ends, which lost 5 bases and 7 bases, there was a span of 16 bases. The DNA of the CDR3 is TGTGCCAGCAGTACGGGAGTAAGTGGGAACATTCAGTACTTC. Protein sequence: CASSTGVSGNIQYF.

The CDR3 loop is CASSLDSRFSYEQYF. The CDR3, as DNA: TGTGCCAGCAGCTTAGATTCCAGGTTCTCCTACGAGCAGTACTTC. The rearrangement links TRBV3-1 (or the pseudogene TRBV3-2) to TRBJ2-7; D remains unclear. Trimming shortened V by 5 bases and J by 0 bases, and 14 bases separated the two germline ends. The CDR3 has 15 residues. Germline assignment: CDR1 LGHDT and CDR2 YNNKEL (reference sequence).

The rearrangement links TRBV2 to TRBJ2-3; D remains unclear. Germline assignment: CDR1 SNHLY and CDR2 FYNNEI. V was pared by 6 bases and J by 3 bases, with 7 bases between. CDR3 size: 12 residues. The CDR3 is CASSASTDTQYF. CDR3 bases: TGTGCCAGCAGCGCCTCGACAGATACGCAGTATTTT.

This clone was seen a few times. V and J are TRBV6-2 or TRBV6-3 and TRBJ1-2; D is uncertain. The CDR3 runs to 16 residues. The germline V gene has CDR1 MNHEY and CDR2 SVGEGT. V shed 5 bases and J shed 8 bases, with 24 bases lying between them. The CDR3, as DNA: TGTGCCAGCAGTCAGACTTTCGACACCCGTCTAGGGGGCTACACCTTC. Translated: CASSQTFDTRLGGYTF.

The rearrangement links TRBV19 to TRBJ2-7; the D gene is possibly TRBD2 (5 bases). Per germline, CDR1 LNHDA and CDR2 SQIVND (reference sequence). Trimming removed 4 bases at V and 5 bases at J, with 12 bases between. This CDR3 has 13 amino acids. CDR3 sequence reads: CASSTAPGNEQYF. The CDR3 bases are TGTGCCAGTAGTACGGCCCCGGGGAACGAGCAGTACTTC. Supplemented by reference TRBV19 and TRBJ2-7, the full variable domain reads DGGITQSPKYLFRKEGQNVTLSCEQNLNHDAMYWYRQDPGQGLRLIYYSQIVNDFQKGDIAEGYSVSREKKESFPLTVTSAQKNPTAFYLCASSTAPGNEQYFGPGTRLTVT.

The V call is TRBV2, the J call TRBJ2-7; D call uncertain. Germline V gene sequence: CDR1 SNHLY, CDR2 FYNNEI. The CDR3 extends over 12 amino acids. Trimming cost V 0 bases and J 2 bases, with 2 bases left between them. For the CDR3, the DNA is TGTGCCAGCAGTGAAGCGGCCTACGAGCAGTACTTC. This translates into CASSEAAYEQYF.

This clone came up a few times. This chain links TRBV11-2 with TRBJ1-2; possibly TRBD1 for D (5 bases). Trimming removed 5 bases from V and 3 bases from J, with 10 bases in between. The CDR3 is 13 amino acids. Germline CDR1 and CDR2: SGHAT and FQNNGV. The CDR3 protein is CASSRDRDYGYTF. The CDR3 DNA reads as TGTGCCAGCAGCCGGGACCGGGACTATGGCTACACCTTC.